This T cell receptor (beta chain) was observed in a study of OX40 agonist ivuxolimab in advanced cancers. Findings of the study overall: On average, CD8+ T cells had more expanded clones than CD4+.

The CDR3 spans 15 residues. Germline V gene lookup returns CDR1 LNHDA and CDR2 SQIVND (reference sequence). Trimming removed 6 bases from V and 3 bases from J, with 15 bases in between. The table came from immunoSEQ multiplex PCR; TCRdb's copy has only in-frame clones and leaves some out. The repertoire holds nearly 80,000 clones, with under 85% as singletons. As to this clone: Its antigen remains unknown.

This receptor was obtained from an adult with an advanced solid tumor such as melanoma, head and neck, liver or kidney cancer. The sample in question was CD4+ or CD8+ T cells sorted from blood, obtained in a trial of the OX40 agonist ivuxolimab. The gene calls are TRBV19 and TRBJ2-1; D gene unclear. The CDR3 nucleotides read TGTGCCAGTAGGCAACTCAAGTCGGGCTACAATGAGCAGTTCTTC. Translation gives CASRQLKSGYNEQFF. The full variable domain, its missing parts supplied by reference TRBV19 and TRBJ2-1, is DGGITQSPKYLFRKEGQNVTLSCEQNLNHDAMYWYRQDPGQGLRLIYYSQIVNDFQKGDIAEGYSVSREKKESFPLTVTSAQKNPTAFYLCASRQLKSGYNEQFFGPGTRLTVL.